This TCR beta chain was recorded in a study of CD8 T cells in ankylosing spondylitis. General observations from the study: Significantly higher representation of disease-linked clones was reported for matched ankylosing spondylitis synovial fluid. Apparently characteristic of ankylosing spondylitis blood was a TCR beta motif (about eight highly homologous variants).

This clonotype has at least ten counts. Its antigen remains unidentified. It was by quantitative 5'-RACE with molecular barcodes that TCR beta libraries were made. TCRdb re-called the 5' RACE reads with MiXCR, one entry per CDR3 protein. Counted here are 150,000 to 200,000 distinct CDR3 sequences, approximately 20% occurring once; the ten biggest clones make up approximately 8%. The source is a male donor with ankylosing spondylitis or in good health (not recorded which). Sequencing was performed on blood, either unsorted or a sorted T cell fraction (not recorded which).

DNA for the CDR3: TGCAGTGCTAGGTTGCAGAACACCGGGGAGCTGTTTTTT. It codes for CSARLQNTGELFF. V gene TRBV20-1 combines with J gene TRBJ2-2; D gene unclear. Trimming took 3 bases from V and 1 from J, leaving 6 bases between them. There are 13 residues in the CDR3. CDR1 DFQATT and CDR2 SNEGSKA come from the germline V gene (reference sequence).